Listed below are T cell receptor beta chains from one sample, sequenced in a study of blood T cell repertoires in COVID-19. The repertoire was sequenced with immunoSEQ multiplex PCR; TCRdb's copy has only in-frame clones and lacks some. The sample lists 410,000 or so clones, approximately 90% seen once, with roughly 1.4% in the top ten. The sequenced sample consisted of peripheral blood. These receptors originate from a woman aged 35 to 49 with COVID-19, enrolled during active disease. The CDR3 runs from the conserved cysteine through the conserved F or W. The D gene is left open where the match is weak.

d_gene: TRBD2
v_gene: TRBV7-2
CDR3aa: CASSLLVLAGVGGELFF

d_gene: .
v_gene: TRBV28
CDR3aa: CASSLYHTGELFF

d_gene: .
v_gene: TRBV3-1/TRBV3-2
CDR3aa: CASSRRQASYEQYF

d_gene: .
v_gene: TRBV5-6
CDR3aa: CASSRWPNRPTEAFF

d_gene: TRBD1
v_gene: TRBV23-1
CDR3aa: CASLGQGNGYTF

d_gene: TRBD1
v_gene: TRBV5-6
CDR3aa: CASSLRPGGGTYEQYF

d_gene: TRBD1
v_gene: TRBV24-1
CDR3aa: CAASDSATGLGSYEQYF

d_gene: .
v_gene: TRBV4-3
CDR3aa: CASSQDWARRHNEQFF

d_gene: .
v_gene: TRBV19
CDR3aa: CASSRKSSYNEQFF

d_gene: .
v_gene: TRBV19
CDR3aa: CASSRRGQRGSDYGYTF

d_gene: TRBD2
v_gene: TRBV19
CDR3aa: CASSIASGGVMPETQYF

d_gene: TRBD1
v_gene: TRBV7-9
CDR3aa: CASSARQGFGEKLFF

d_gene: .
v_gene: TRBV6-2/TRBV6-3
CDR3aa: CASSSRQETPNNQPQHF

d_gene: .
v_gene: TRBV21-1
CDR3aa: CATRGTVRNIQYF

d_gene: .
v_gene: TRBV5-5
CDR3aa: CASSLGAGAPLAEAFF

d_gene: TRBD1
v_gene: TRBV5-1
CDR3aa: CASSWQSDRMNEKLFF

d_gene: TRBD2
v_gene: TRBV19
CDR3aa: CASSSSGGAAVFSYEQYF

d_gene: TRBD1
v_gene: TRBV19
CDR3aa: CASSIGRGIGVQPQHF

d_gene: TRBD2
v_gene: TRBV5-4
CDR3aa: CASSSPTSGLYNEQFF

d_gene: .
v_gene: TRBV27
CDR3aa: CASSLPPPAEAFF

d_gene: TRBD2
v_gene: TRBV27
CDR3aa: CASSWLAGGPGETQYF

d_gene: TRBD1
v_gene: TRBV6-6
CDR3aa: CASSGQGPYGYTF

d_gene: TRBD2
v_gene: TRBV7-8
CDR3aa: CASSLFLAGVTDTQYF

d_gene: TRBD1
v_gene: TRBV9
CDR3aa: CASNRQGQETQYF

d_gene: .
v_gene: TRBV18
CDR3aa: CASSPQNPRGDEQFF

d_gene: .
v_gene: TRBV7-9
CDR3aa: CASSPREWVYEQYF

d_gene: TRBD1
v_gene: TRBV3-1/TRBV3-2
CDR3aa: CASSQWTGVGGEKLFF

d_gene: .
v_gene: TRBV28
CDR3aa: CASSFTANYGYTF

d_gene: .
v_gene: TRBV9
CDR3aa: CASSAQGSHEQYF

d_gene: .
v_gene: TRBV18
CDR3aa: CASSGQGNTEAFF

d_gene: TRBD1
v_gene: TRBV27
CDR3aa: CASREWTGGADTQYF

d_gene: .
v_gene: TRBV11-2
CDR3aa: CASSLPSVNEQFF

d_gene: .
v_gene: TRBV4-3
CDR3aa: CASSQGTVKLKQFF

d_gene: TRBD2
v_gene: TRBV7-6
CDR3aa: CASSLGASGATDTQYF

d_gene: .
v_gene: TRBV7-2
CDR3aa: CASSLIGRTATNEKLFF

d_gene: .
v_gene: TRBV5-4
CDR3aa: CASRGEGVGYGYTF

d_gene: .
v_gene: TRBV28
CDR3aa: CASSLWEGYEQYF

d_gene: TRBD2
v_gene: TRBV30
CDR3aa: CAYTLAAFSYEQYF

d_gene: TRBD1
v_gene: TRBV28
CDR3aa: CASSLLGTGYQPQHF

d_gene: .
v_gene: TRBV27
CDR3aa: CASSSSSGNTIYF

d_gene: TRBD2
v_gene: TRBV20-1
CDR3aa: CSASWREPPYEQYF

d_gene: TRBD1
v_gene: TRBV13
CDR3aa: CASSRGRFNEKLFF

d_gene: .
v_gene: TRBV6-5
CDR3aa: CASSLTGTEAFF

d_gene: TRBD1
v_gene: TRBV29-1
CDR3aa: CSTSQNPDRLGDTQYF

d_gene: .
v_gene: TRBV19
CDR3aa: CASSKTGTSTYEQYF

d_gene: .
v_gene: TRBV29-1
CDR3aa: CSVRSDSSYNSPLHF

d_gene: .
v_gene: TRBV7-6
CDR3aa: CASSDPNPSGPQGYNEKLFF

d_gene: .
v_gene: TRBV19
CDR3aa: CASNWATARNTIYF

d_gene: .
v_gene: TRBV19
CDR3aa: CASSTPGRGSGYTF

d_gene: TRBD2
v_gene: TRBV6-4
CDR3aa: CASSGTGGGGNEQFF

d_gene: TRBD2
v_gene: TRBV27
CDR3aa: CASSYGGGYEQYF

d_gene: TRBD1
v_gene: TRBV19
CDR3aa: CASSPRQGGPMAQPQHF

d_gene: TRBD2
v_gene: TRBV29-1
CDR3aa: CSVTGRGGINEQFF

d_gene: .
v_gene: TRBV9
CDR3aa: CASSVGGREAFF

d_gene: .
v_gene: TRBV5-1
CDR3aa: CASSLAGSPHEQYF